This T cell receptor beta chain came from a study of identical twins. General observations from the study: Conclusions leaned on cross-sectional statistical analysis and did not track the same donors over time. Weaker excess twin sharing was observed in beta out-of-frame sequences.

Template switching added a universal primer site; cDNA carried unique molecular identifiers. TCRdb fed the 5' RACE reads into MiXCR, producing one record per CDR3 protein. The sample lists about 900,000 distinct CDR3 sequences; 10% to 15% were seen once. The CDR3 is made up of 17 amino acids. V lost 3 bases to trimming and J lost 2 bases; unmatched junction nucleotides: 6. Germline CDR1 reads LGHDT; CDR2 reads YNNKEL (reference sequence). In this sample, this clonotype turned up many times. Its antigen is unknown. The same data also contributed to another study, on yellow fever vaccine responses in identical twins.

The chain combines TRBV3-1 with TRBJ2-3; 12 nucleotides align to TRBD2. The specimen sequenced was PBMCs. This TCR was sampled from a woman younger than 35 in good health. The CDR3 region is CASSHLLAGGITDTQYF. Written as DNA, the CDR3 is TGTGCCAGCAGCCATTTACTAGCGGGGGGCATCACAGATACGCAGTATTTT.